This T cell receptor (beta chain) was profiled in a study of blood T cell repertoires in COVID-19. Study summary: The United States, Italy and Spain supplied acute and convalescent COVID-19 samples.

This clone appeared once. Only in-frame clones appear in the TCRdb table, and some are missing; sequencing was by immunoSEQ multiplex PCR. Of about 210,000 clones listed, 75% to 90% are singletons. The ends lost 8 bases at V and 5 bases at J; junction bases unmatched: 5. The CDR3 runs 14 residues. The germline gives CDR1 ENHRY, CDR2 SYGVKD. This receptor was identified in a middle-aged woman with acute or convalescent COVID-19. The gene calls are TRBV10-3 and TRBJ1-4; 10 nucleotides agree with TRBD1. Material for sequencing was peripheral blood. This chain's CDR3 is CAIGPDRGNEKLFF. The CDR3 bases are TGTGCCATCGGTCCGGACAGGGGGAATGAAAAACTGTTTTTT.